These 21 T cell receptor beta chains were sequenced from one sample in a study of blood T cells in healthy people across ages. PCR was performed a second time for roughly 7 to 11 cycles using a sample-barcoded 5' primer and a J-beta primer mix. In TCRdb, the 5' RACE reads were re-called with MiXCR into one record per CDR3 protein. Among about 1.6 million distinct CDR3 sequences listed, approximately 32% were seen once. The sequenced sample consisted of blood. These receptors were obtained from a woman in her 30s in good health.

The chain uses TRBV3-1 and TRBJ2-5; no reliable D call. The V and J ends lost 4 bases and 1 base respectively, with 13 bases between them. This CDR3 has 15 amino acids. From germline, CDR1 is LGHDT and CDR2 YNNKEL (reference sequence). CDR3 amino acids: CASSPGPGSQETQYF. DNA for the CDR3: TGTGCCAGCAGCCCTGGTCCCGGCAGCCAAGAGACCCAGTACTTC.

This clonotype was seen once. This could be a read error, since a much larger clone is one nucleotide away. The CDR3 DNA reads TGCGCCAGCAGCCCGGGACAGTCCTACGATGAGCAGTTCTTC. It codes for CASSPGQSYDEQFF. The chain employs TRBV5-1 and TRBJ2-1; 7 nucleotides line up with TRBD1. The CDR3 loop spans 14 amino acids. Germline-derived CDR1 and CDR2 are SGHRS and YFSETQ. The variable domain in full, completed from reference TRBV5-1 and TRBJ2-1, reads KAGVTQTPRYLIKTRGQQVTLSCSPISGHRSVSWYQQTPGQGLQFLFEYFSETQRNKGNFPGRFSGRQFSNSRSEMNVSTLELGDSALYLCASSPGQSYDEQFFGPGTRLTVL.

In its sample, this clonotype was seen once. This chain connects TRBV2 to TRBJ1-5; D is undetermined. The CDR3 spans 15 residues. The germline V and J ends were trimmed by 6 bases and 0 bases, with 12 bases remaining between them. Per the germline V gene, CDR1 is SNHLY and CDR2 is FYNNEI. In nucleotides, the CDR3 is TGTGCCAGCAGCGGCGAGCAGCATAGCAATCAGCCCCAGCATTTT. This encodes CASSGEQHSNQPQHF.

This clonotype turned up a few times. V usage is TRBV9 and J usage is TRBJ1-1; possible D gene TRBD1, 5 bases. CDR3 length equals 14 residues. V was clipped by 3 bases and J by 3 bases, with 12 bases between them. CDR1 is SGDLS, CDR2 YYNGEE, per germline. The CDR3 protein is CASSAFAGDTEAFF. The CDR3 DNA reads TGTGCCAGCAGCGCCTTCGCGGGGGACACTGAAGCTTTCTTT.

There are a few counts of this clonotype. The genes are TRBV15 and TRBJ2-7, with 7 bases aligning to TRBD1. The J segment lost 0 bases and the V segment lost 5 bases, leaving 4 bases of the junction unmatched. CDR3 length: 14 residues. Germline V gene lookup returns CDR1 LNHNV and CDR2 YYDKDF (reference sequence). CDR3 sequence (DNA): TGTGCCACCAGCGACCGGGACAGCTCCTACGAGCAGTACTTC. Protein sequence: CATSDRDSSYEQYF.

This clonotype was counted a few times. The chain combines TRBV9 with TRBJ2-3; D might be TRBD2 (5 bases). The CDR3 consists of 15 residues. Trimming took off 4 bases at V and 5 bases at J, with 17 bases between the two ends. Germline CDR1 SGDLS, CDR2 YYNGEE. In nucleotides, the CDR3 is TGTGCCAGCAGCCTCCGCGACGGGGATGGAGATACGCAGTATTTT. Translated, it gives CASSLRDGDGDTQYF.

The chain combines TRBV12-3 or TRBV12-4 with TRBJ2-3; D may be TRBD1 (6 bases). V was trimmed by 6 bases and J by 2 bases, leaving 12 bases between them. CDR3 length equals 14 residues. CDR3 protein: CASSQQGFTDTQYF. DNA for the CDR3: TGTGCCAGCAGCCAACAGGGTTTCACAGATACGCAGTATTTT.

Turning to this clonotype: One junction end disagrees with the germline gene, perhaps due to a read error. The rearrangement links TRBV11-2 to TRBJ2-6, with D maybe TRBD2 (5 bases). CDR3 length equals 18 residues. Germline CDR1 is SGHAT and CDR2 is FQNNGV. This CDR3 reads CASNLQPWETGGANVLTF. CDR3 bases: TGTGCCAGCAACTTACAGCCCTGGGAGACGGGAGGGGCCAACGTCCTGACTTTC.

Notes on this clonotype: A much larger clone differs by one base, so this may be a read error. The CDR3 region has the DNA TGTGTCAGCAGTTACCGGGACCCACCTGAGCAGTACTTC. Amino acids: CVSSYRDPPEQYF. The chain has TRBV12-3 or TRBV12-4 and TRBJ2-7; D tentatively reads TRBD1 or TRBD2 (5 bases each). The CDR3 has 13 residues.

V is TRBV6-1 and J is TRBJ1-2; 9 nucleotides match TRBD1. Germline loops: CDR1 MNHNS, CDR2 SASEGT. The CDR3 runs to 14 residues. The junction had 9 bases not matched to a gene; V was cut back by 7 bases and J by 6 bases. This CDR3 reads CASNPRDRAHGYTF. In DNA, the CDR3 is TGTGCCAGCAACCCCCGGGACAGGGCTCATGGCTACACCTTC.

The chain carries TRBV5-5 and TRBJ1-5; the match to TRBD1 covers 9 bases. With 0 bases clipped from V and 4 bases from J, the junction kept 2 bases outside the gene matches. CDR3 length: 15 amino acids. Germline V lookup: CDR1 SGHKS, CDR2 YYEKEE (reference sequence). In nucleotides, the CDR3 is TGTGCCAGCAGCTTGGACAGGGGGCAGAATCAGCCCCAGCATTTT. Translating gives CASSLDRGQNQPQHF.

The V and J genes are TRBV20-1 and TRBJ2-1; D gene uncertain. The CDR3 runs 12 residues. The V end was cut by 4 bases, the J end by 4 bases, with 8 bases between. From germline, CDR1 is DFQATT and CDR2 SNEGSKA (reference sequence). DNA for the CDR3: TGCAGTGCTACCGATACGTACAATGAGCAGTTCTTC. It yields the protein CSATDTYNEQFF.

The V gene is TRBV12-1, the J gene TRBJ2-7; the table gives TRBD2 as D, unverified against the DNA. TRBV12-1 is a recognized pseudogene. CDR3 length equals 18 residues. The CDR3 reads CASSFFSGRAGFPLEQYF. The CDR3 bases are TGTGCCAGCAGCTTTTTTAGCGGGAGGGCCGGGTTCCCTCTCGAGCAGTACTTC.

The chain carries TRBV21-1 and TRBJ2-7; the D call of TRBD1 is as the table states it, not checked on the DNA. TRBV21-1 is a known pseudogene. The CDR3 loop spans 21 amino acids. In nucleotides, the CDR3 is TGTGCCAGCAGCAAAGCACCCCGGGACAGGGAAGACATTTGTGGTTCCTACGAGCAGTACTTC. It encodes CASSKAPRDREDICGSYEQYF.

This clonotype was observed a single time. The chain carries TRBV28 and TRBJ1-2, with a weak D call TRBD1 (5 bases). V lost 3 bases to trimming and J lost 12 bases, with 14 bases between them. CDR1 and CDR2 (germline): MDHEN, SYDVKM. The CDR3 loop spans 12 amino acids. The CDR3 here is CASSFRQTQHTF. CDR3 coding DNA: TGTGCCAGCAGTTTCCGACAGACTCAGCACACCTTC.

The rearrangement uses TRBV2 and TRBJ2-3; 8 positions agree with TRBD2. CDR1 is SNHLY, CDR2 FYNNEI, per germline. J lost 1 base, V lost 9 bases, and 6 bases had no gene match. The CDR3 consists of 14 residues. Here the CDR3 reads CARGTSGRTDTQYF. CDR3 nucleotides: TGTGCCAGAGGAACTAGCGGCCGCACAGATACGCAGTATTTT.

The sample holds a few counts of this clonotype. The chain uses TRBV28 and TRBJ2-5; the match to TRBD1 covers 8 bases. The CDR3 runs to 15 residues. Germline lookup yields CDR1 MDHEN and CDR2 SYDVKM. V was pared by 4 bases and J by 3 bases, with 7 bases of the junction left unmatched. CDR3 region: CASSSLTGGKETQYF. CDR3 DNA: TGTGCCAGCAGTTCGCTCACAGGGGGAAAAGAGACCCAGTACTTC.

The chain combines TRBV7-2 with TRBJ2-1; 7 bases fit TRBD2. J was trimmed by 9 bases and V by 8 bases; bases with no gene match: 16. Per the germline V gene, CDR1 is SGHTA and CDR2 is FQGNSA. This CDR3 has 15 amino acids. This CDR3 reads CASGSGNFFVGEQFF. Written as DNA, the CDR3 is TGTGCCAGCGGAAGCGGGAACTTTTTTGTTGGTGAGCAGTTCTTC.

The chain couples TRBV6-1 to TRBJ1-5; TRBD1 aligns across 8 bases. The CDR3 spans 15 residues. V dropped 7 bases and J dropped 4; count of bases not matched to a gene: 9. CDR1 is MNHNS, CDR2 SASEGT, per germline. Here the CDR3 reads CASTYDRGGNQPQHF. CDR3 nucleotides: TGTGCCAGCACATACGACAGGGGAGGGAATCAGCCCCAGCATTTT.

This clonotype showed up just once. The junction differs from germline at one of its ends, possibly a read error. This chain links TRBV12-5 with TRBJ2-1, with D unclear. Per germline, CDR1 LGHNT and CDR2 FRNRAP. CDR3 length equals 16 residues. The CDR3 bases are TGTGCTAGTGGTTTGGATGAAGGGTGGTCCTGCAATGAGCAGTTCTTC. It specifies CASGLDEGWSCNEQFF. Full variable domain (rest looked up from reference TRBV12-5 and TRBJ2-1): DARVTQTPRHKVTEMGQEVTMRCQPILGHNTVFWYRQTMMQGLELLAYFRNRAPLDDSGMPKDRFSAEMPDATLATLKIQPSEPRDSAVYFCASGLDEGWSCNEQFFGPGTRLTVL.

This clonotype was counted a few times. This chain connects TRBV6-1 to TRBJ2-7; possible D gene TRBD2, 6 bases. Germline CDR1 reads MNHNS; CDR2 reads SASEGT. The V end lost 5 bases, the J end lost 3 bases, and 14 bases lay between the germline ends. The length of the CDR3 is 14 residues. The CDR3 region is CASSPLARDYEQYF. DNA of the CDR3: TGTGCCAGCAGTCCCCTAGCGAGAGACTACGAGCAGTACTTC.